A single TCR beta chain is shown here with its context. No antigen is known for it. The record has no base qualities; no much larger clone is one base away. Preparation of the library involved the immunoSEQ multiplex PCR assay. The clones in this table, taken by TCRdb from immuneACCESS, are in-frame only. Not every clone is retained; where verified, under half of the shortfall comes from an unresolved V gene, and the cause of the rest is unknown. In all, the sample holds approximately 64,000 clones, and approximately 86% of those were seen once. The ten top clones hold 5.1% of the sample. The data belong to a study of technical replicates of blood from a few donors listed by TCRdb under 2017. The CDR3 runs 17 amino acids, cysteine and phenylalanine included. Solely the CDR3 DNA is kept, with 51 bases framed from the first base. From a lookup of the germline V gene, CDR1 and CDR2 are SGHRS and YFSETQ. V has 4 bases trimmed and J has 6 bases trimmed; junction bases matching no gene number 14.

Recombination joined TRBV5-1 with TRBJ2-5; 11 central bases correspond to TRBD2. This TCR derives from a human donor in good health. Some clones in this sample may be carry-over from other donors' samples. Sequenced sample: PBMCs. CDR3 reads: CASSGGLAGTSLQTQYF. The DNA sequence is as follows: TGCGCCAGCAGCGGCGGACTAGCGGGTACGTCGCTTCAGACCCAGTACTTC.